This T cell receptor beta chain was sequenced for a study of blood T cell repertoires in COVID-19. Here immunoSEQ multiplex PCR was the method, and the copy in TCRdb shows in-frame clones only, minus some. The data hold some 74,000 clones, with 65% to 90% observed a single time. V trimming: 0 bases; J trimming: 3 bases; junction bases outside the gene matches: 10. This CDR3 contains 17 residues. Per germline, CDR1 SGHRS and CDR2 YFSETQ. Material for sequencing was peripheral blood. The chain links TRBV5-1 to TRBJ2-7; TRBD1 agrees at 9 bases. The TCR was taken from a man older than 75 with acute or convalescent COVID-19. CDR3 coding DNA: TGCGCCAGCAGCTTGGGGGGACAGGGAAGAAGTAGCTACGAGCAGTACTTC. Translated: CASSLGGQGRSSYEQYF. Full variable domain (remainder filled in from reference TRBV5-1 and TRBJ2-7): KAGVTQTPRYLIKTRGQQVTLSCSPISGHRSVSWYQQTPGQGLQFLFEYFSETQRNKGNFPGRFSGRQFSNSRSEMNVSTLELGDSALYLCASSLGGQGRSSYEQYFGPGTRLTVT.